This T cell receptor (beta chain) stems from a study of blood T cell repertoires in COVID-19. Using immunoSEQ multiplex PCR, the repertoire was profiled, and TCRdb retains in-frame clones only, with some absent. The sample consists of roughly 93,000 clones, 80% to 90% of them appearing once. After removal of 2 bases from V and 5 bases from J, the junction contained 5 bases not matched to a gene. This CDR3 spans 16 amino acids. Germline CDR1 reads SGHTA; CDR2 reads FQGNSA. V is TRBV7-2 and J is TRBJ2-5; 13 bases are a match to TRBD2. The clonotype was recovered from a man aged 45-65 years with acute or convalescent COVID-19. Material: peripheral blood. DNA for the CDR3: TGTGCCAGCAGCTTAATCGGACTAGCGGGGGCGGAGACCCAGTACTTC. This encodes CASSLIGLAGAETQYF.